This T cell receptor beta chain emerged from a study of blood T cell repertoires in COVID-19. For the study at large: The samples span acute and convalescent COVID-19 from the United States, Italy and Spain. T cells, B-cell-depleted T cells, or PBMCs provided the cDNA or gDNA that served as material.

Trimming removed 3 bases at V and 8 bases at J, with 13 bases between. CDR1 and CDR2 from the germline V gene are MGHDK and SYGVNS. The CDR3 has 13 residues. Methods used by the authors: Counts of nucleated cells, estimated from reference gene primer amplification, were obtained. Profiling relied on immunoSEQ multiplex PCR, and the TCRdb table lists in-frame clones only, not all of them. The DNA was the basis for D and trimming; V, J and clone size are from that table. The sample lists about 100,000 clones, 87% occurring once. Sequenced input: peripheral blood. This chain uses TRBV25-1 with TRBJ1-2; no definite D call. The sequence was obtained from a man aged 25 to 45 in a cohort sampled during active COVID-19. The CDR3 bases are TGTGCCAGCAGTGAGTCGAGGATGTGGGGCTACACCTTC. Translated, it gives CASSESRMWGYTF.